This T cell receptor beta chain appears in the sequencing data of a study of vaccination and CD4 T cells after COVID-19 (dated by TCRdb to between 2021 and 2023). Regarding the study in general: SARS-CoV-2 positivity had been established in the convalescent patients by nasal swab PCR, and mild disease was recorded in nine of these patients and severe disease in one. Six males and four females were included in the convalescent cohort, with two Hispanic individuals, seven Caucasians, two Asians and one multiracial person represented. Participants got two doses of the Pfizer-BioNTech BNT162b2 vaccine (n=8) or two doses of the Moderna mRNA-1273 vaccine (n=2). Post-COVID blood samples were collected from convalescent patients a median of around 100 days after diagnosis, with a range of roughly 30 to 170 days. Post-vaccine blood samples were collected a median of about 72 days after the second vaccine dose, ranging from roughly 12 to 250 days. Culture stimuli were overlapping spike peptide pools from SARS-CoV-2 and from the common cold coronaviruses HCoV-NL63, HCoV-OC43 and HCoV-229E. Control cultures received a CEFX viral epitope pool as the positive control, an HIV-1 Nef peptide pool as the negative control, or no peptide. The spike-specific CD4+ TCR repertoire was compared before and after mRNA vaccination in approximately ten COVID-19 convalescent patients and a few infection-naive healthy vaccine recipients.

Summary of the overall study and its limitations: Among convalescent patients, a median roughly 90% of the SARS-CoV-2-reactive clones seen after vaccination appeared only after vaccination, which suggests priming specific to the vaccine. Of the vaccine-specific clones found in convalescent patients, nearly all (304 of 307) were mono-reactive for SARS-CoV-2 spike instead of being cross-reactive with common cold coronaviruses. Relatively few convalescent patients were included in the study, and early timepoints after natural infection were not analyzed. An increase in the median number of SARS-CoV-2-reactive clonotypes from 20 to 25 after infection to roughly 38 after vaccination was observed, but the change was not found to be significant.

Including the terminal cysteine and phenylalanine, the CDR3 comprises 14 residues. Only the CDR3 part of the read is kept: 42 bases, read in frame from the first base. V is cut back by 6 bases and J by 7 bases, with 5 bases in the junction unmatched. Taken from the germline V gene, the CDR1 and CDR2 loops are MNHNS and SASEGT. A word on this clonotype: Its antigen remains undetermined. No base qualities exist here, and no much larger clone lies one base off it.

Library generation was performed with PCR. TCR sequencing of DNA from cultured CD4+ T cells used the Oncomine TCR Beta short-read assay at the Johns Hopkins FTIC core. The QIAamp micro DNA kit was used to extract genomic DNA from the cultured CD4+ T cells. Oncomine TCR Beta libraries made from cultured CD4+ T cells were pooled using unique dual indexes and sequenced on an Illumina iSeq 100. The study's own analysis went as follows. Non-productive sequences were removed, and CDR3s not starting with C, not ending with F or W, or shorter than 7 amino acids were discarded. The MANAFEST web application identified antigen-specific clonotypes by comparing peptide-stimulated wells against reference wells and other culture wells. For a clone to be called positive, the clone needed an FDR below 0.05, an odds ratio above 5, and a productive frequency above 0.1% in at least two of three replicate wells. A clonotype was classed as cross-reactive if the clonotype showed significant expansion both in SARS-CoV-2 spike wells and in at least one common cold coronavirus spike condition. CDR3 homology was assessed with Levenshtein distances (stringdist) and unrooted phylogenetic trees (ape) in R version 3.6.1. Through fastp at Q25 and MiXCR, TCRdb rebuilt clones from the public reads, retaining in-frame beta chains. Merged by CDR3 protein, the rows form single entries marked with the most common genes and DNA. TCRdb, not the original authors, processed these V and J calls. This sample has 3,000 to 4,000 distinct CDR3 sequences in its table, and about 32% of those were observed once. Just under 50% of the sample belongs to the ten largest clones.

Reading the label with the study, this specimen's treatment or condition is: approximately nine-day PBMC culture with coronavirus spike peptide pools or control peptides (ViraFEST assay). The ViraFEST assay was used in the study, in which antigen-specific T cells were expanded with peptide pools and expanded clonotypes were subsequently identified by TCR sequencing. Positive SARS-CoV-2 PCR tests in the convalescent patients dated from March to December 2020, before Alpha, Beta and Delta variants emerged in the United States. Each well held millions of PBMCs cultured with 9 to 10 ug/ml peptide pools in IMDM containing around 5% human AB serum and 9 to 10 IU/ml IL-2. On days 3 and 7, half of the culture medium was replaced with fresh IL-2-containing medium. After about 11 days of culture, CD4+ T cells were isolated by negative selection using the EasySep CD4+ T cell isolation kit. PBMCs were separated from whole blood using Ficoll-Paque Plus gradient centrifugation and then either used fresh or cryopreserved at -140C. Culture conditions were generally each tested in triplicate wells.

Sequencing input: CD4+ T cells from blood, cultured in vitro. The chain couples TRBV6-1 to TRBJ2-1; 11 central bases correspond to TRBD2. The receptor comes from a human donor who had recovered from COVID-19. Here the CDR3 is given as CASRASGGLNEQFF. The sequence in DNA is TGTGCCAGCAGGGCTAGCGGGGGGTTGAATGAGCAGTTCTTC.